This TCR beta chain was found in a study of cytomegalovirus exposure and HLA in healthy donors. The CDR3 extends over 17 amino acids. Germline V CDR1 and CDR2: SNHLY, FYNNEI. The V gene end was trimmed by 2 bases and the J gene end by 1 base; junction bases not matched to a gene: 11. PCR employed 60 Vbeta and 13 Jbeta primers. Using immunoSEQ multiplex PCR, the repertoire was profiled, and TCRdb retains in-frame clones only, with some absent. The sample includes fewer than 110,000 clones, about 77% of them seen just once. In the case of this clone: The antigen is undetermined.

Points from the study as a whole: Rarity marked most TCR sequences, yet some public TCRs occurred in many donors. HLA alleles showed associations with around 15,000 TCR beta sequences in a later analysis, at a 0.05 false discovery rate.

The chain is built from TRBV2 and TRBJ2-7; 7 nucleotides align to TRBD1. This sequence was found in a woman under 30 in good health and CMV-seropositive. The sample was PBMCs. CDR3 amino acids: CASSEPEDRNLSYEQYF. Written as DNA, the CDR3 is TGTGCCAGCAGTGAACCCGAGGACAGGAACCTTTCCTACGAGCAGTACTTC.